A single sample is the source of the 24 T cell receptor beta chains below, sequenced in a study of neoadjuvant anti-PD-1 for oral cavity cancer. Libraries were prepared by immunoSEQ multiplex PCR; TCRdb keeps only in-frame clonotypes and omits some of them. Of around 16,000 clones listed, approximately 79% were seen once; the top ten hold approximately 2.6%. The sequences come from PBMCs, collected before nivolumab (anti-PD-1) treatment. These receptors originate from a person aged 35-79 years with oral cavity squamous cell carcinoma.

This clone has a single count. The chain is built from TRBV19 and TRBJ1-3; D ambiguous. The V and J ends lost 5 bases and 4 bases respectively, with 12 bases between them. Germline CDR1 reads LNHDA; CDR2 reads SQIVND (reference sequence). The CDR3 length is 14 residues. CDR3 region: CASSPQSPGNTIYF. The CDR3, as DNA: TGTGCCAGTAGTCCCCAATCTCCCGGAAACACCATATATTTT.

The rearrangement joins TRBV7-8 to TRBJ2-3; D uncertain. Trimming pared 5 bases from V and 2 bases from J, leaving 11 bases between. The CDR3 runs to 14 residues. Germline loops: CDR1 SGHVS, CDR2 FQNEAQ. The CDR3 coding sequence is TGTGCCAGCAGCCCCTCACGGCTCACAGATACGCAGTATTTT. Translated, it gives CASSPSRLTDTQYF.

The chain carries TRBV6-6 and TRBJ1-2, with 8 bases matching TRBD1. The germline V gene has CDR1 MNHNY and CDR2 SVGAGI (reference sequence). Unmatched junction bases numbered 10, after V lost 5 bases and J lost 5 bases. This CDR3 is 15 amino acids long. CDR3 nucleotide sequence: TGTGCCAGCAGTAAACCAGACAGGGGAGTATATGGCTACACCTTC. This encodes CASSKPDRGVYGYTF.

CDR3 DNA: TGTGCCAGCAGTGCACCGGGCTTCAGGGCGGAAGATACGCAGTATTTT. Translation gives CASSAPGFRAEDTQYF. The chain combines TRBV6-1 with TRBJ2-3; D might be TRBD1 (5 bases). Trimming left V 4 bases short and J 5 bases short, with 19 bases between. This CDR3 contains 16 residues. Per germline, CDR1 MNHNS and CDR2 SASEGT.

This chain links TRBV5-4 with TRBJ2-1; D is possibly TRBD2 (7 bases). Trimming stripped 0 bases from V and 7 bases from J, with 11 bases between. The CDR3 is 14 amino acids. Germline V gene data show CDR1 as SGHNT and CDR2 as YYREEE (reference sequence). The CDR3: CASSLGGGRNEQFF. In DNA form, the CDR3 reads TGTGCCAGCAGCTTGGGGGGGGGCCGGAATGAGCAGTTCTTC.

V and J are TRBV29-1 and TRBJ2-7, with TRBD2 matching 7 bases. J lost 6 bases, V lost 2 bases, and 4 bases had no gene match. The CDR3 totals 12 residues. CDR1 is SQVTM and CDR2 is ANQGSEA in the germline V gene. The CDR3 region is CSVEREGPEQYF. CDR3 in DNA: TGCAGCGTTGAAAGGGAGGGGCCCGAGCAGTACTTC.

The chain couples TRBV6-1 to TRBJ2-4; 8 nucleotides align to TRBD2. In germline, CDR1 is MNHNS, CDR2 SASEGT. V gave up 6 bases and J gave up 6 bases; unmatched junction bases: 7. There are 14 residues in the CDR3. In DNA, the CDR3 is TGTGCCAGCAGCCCGGGACTAGAACGAAACATTCAGTACTTC. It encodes CASSPGLERNIQYF.

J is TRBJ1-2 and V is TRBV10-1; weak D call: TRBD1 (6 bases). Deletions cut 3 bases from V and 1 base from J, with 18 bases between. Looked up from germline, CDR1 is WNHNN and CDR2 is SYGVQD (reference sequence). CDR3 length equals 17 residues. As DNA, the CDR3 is TGCGCCAGCAGTGATTGGACAGAGACGATTATTAACTATGGCTACACCTTC. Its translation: CASSDWTETIINYGYTF.

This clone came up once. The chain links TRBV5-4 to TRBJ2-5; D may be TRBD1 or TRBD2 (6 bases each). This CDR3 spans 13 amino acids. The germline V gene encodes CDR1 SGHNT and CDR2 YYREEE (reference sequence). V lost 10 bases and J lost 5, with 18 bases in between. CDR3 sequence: CASSGGGEETQYF. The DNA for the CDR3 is TGTGCCTCCTCTGGAGGGGGAGAGGAGACCCAGTACTTC.

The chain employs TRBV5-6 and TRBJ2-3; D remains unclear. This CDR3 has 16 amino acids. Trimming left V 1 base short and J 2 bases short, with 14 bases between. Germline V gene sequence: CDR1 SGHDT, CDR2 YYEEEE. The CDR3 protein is CASSLSSRRITDTQYF. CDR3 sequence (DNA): TGTGCCAGCAGCTTGTCATCCCGGAGAATCACAGATACGCAGTATTTT. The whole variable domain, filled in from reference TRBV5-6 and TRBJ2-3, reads DAGVTQSPTHLIKTRGQQVTLRCSPKSGHDTVSWYQQALGQGPQFIFQYYEEEERQRGNFPDRFSGHQFPNYSSELNVNALLLGDSALYLCASSLSSRRITDTQYFGPGTRLTVL.

CDR3 in amino acids: CASSLGGWETQYF. CDR3 in DNA: TGTGCCAGCAGCTTAGGAGGCTGGGAGACCCAGTACTTC. This sequence joins TRBV7-6 and TRBJ2-5; D unclear. The CDR3 extends over 13 amino acids. The V gene's germline CDR1 is SGHVS and CDR2 FNYEAQ. V was pared by 1 base and J by 5 bases, with 8 bases between.

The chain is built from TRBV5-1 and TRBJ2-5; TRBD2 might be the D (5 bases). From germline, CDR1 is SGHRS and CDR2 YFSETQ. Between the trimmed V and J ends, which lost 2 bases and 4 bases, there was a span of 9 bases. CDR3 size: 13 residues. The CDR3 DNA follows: TGCGCCAGCAGCTTCTGGAGGATAGAGACCCAGTACTTC. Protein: CASSFWRIETQYF.

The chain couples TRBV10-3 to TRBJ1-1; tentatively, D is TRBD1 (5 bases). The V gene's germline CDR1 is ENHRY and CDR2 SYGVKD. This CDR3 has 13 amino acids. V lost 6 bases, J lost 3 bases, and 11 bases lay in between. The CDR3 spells CAIRGEWDTEAFF. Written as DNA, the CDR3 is TGTGCCATCAGGGGGGAATGGGACACTGAAGCTTTCTTT.

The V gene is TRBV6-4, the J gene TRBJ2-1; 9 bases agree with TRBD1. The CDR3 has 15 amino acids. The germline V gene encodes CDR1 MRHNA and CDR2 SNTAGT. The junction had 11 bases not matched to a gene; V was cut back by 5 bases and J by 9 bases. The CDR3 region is CASSLEGQGSSEQFF. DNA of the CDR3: TGTGCCAGCAGTTTGGAGGGACAGGGATCAAGTGAGCAGTTCTTC.

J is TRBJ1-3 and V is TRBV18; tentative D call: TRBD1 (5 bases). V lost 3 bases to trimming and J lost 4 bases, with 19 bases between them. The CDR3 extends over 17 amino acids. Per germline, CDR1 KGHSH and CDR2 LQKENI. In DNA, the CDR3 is TGTGCCAGCTCACCGGGGGGACGAGTTGGTATCGGAAACACCATATATTTT. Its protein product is CASSPGGRVGIGNTIYF.

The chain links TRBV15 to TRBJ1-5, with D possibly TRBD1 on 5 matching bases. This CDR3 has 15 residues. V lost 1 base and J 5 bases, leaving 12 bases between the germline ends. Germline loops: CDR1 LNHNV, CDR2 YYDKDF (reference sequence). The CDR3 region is CATSRVTRVDQPQHF. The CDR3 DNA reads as TGTGCCACCAGCAGAGTCACCAGGGTGGATCAGCCCCAGCATTTT. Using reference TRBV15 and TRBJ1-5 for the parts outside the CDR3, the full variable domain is DAMVIQNPRYQVTQFGKPVTLSCSQTLNHNVMYWYQQKSSQAPKLLFHYYDKDFNNEADTPDNFQSRRPNTSFCFLDIRSPGLGDTAMYLCATSRVTRVDQPQHFGDGTRLSIL.

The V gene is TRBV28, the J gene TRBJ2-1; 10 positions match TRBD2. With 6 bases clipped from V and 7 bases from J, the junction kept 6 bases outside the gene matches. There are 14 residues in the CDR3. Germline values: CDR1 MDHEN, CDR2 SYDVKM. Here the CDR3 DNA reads TGTGCCAGCAGGTCTAGCGGGAGTTCGAATGAGCAGTTCTTC. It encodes CASRSSGSSNEQFF.

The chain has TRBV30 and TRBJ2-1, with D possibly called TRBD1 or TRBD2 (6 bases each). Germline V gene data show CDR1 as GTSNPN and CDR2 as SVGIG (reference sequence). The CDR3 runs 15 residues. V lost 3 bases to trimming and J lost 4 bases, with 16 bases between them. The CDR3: CAWSALGGRYNEQFF. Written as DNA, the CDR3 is TGTGCCTGGAGCGCTCTTGGGGGGCGATACAATGAGCAGTTCTTC.

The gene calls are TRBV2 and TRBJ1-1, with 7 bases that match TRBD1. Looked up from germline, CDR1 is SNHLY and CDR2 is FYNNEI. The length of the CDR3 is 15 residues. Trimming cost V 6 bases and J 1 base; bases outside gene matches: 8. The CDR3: CASRPLTGKNTEAFF. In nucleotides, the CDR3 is TGTGCCAGCAGGCCTTTGACAGGGAAGAACACTGAAGCTTTCTTT.

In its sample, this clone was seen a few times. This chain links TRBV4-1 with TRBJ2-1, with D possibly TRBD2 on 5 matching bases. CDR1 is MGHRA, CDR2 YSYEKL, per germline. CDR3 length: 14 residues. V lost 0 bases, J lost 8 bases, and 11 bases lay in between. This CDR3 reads CASSQDWAGHEQFF. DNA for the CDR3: TGCGCCAGCAGCCAAGATTGGGCGGGTCATGAGCAGTTCTTC.

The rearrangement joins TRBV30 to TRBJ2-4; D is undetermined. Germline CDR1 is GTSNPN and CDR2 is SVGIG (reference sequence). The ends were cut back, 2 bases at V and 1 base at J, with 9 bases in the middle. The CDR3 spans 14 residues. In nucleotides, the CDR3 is TGTGCCTGGAGTAAAGCTAGGGCCAAAAACATTCAGTACTTC. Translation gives CAWSKARAKNIQYF.

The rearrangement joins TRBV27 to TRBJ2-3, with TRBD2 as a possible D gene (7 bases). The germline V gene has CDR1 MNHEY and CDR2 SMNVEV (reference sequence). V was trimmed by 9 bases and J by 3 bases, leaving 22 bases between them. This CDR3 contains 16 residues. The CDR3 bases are TGTGCCAGTCGCGCGGGGGCCTGGCGTGGGACAGATACGCAGTATTTT. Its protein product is CASRAGAWRGTDTQYF.

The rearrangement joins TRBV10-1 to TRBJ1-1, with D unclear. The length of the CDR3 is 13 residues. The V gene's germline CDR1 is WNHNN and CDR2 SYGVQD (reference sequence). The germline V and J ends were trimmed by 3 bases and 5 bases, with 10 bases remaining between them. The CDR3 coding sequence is TGCGCCAGCAGTGAAAGGGAAGGGACTGAAGCTTTCTTT. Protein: CASSEREGTEAFF.

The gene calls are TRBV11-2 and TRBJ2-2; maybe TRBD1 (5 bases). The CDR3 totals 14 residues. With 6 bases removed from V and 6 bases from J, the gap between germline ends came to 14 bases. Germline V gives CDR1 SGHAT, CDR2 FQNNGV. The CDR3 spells CASSFNAGSGELFF. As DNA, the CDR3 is TGTGCCAGCAGTTTCAACGCAGGGTCCGGGGAGCTGTTTTTT.